Included here is one T cell receptor (beta chain) sequence, with context. This CDR3 has 15 residues. Germline assignment: CDR1 SGHVS and CDR2 FNYEAQ. V was pared by 5 bases and J by 5 bases, with 3 bases of the junction left unmatched. The data are from a study of T cells in localized non-small cell lung cancer. Assay used: immunoSEQ multiplex PCR; TCRdb lists only in-frame clones, some missing. The sample lists some 17,000 clones, about 90% occurring once. This clonotype was sampled from a woman aged 35 to 70 with stage III lung adenocarcinoma. The sequencing here drew on peripheral blood mononuclear cells, taken before any cancer treatment. The chain carries TRBV7-6 and TRBJ2-1; 13 positions agree with TRBD2. CDR3 nucleotide sequence: TGTGCCAGCAGCCTGGGGACTAGCGGGGACAATGAGCAGTTCTTC. Amino acids: CASSLGTSGDNEQFF.